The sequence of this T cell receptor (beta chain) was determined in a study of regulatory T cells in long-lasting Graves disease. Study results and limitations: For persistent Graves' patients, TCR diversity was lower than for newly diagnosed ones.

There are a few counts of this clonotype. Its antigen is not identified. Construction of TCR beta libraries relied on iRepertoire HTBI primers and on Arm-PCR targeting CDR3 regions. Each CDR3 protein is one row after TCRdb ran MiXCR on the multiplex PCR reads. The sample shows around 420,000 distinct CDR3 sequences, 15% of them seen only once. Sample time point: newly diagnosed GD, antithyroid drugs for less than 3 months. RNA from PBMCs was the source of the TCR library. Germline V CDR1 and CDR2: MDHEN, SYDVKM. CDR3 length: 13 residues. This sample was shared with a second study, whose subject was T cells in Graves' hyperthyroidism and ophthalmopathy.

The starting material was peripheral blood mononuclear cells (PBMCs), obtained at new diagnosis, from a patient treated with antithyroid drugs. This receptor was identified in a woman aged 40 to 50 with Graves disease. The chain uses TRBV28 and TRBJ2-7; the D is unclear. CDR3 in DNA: TGTGAAAGTCGGTCCCACCACTCCTACGAGCAGTACTTC. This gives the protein CESRSHHSYEQYF.